This T cell receptor (beta chain) was obtained from a study of cytomegalovirus exposure and HLA in healthy donors. Trimming took 3 bases from V and 4 from J, leaving 7 bases between them. Germline V gene lookup returns CDR1 MNHNS and CDR2 SASEGT. This CDR3 region has 14 residues. PCR was performed using 60 Vbeta and 13 Jbeta primers. The protocol was immunoSEQ multiplex PCR, while the TCRdb copy is restricted to in-frame clones and leaves out a portion. The sample lists roughly 49,000 clones; about three quarters were seen once. The TCR comes from a middle-aged woman in good health and CMV-seropositive. The sample consisted of PBMCs. This sequence joins TRBV6-1 and TRBJ1-6, with D possibly being TRBD1 (5 bases). CDR3 sequence (DNA): TGTGCCAGCAGTGACCAGGGATATAATTCACCCCTCCACTTT. This gives the protein CASSDQGYNSPLHF.